A selection of T cell receptor beta chains follows, all from one sample in a study of cytomegalovirus exposure and HLA in healthy donors. Produced via immunoSEQ multiplex PCR; TCRdb's table is partial and in-frame only. This sample carries some 150,000 clones, about 75% of them seen once, and the ten largest clones take 1.5% to 2%. Material: PBMCs. The origin of the receptors is a woman aged 25 to 45 in good health and CMV-seronegative. Both conserved end residues are part of each CDR3. D genes are given only for firm matches. Size tells how often a clone was seen (once, few, many) or the class of an expanded clone, and some rows leave it out.

j_call clone_size d_call v_call cdr3_aa cdr3_nt
TRBJ1-2 once TRBD1 TRBV6-1 CASTSQGQGVYGYTF TGTGCCAGCACGTCCCAGGGACAGGGGGTCTATGGCTACACCTTC
TRBJ2-1 NA TRBD2 TRBV5-1 CASSLLLAANNEQFF TGCGCCAGCAGCTTGTTGCTAGCGGCAAACAATGAGCAGTTCTTC
TRBJ2-1 few TRBD2 TRBV19 CASSKRESHEQFF TGTGCCAGTAGTAAGCGGGAGTCCCATGAGCAGTTCTTC
TRBJ1-5 NA TRBD1 TRBV29-1 CSVLLTGGAGDQPQHF TGCAGCGTTTTGCTAACAGGGGGAGCTGGAGATCAGCCCCAGCATTTT
TRBJ2-3 NA TRBD2 TRBV4-2 CASSPRTSGVLTDTQYF TGTGCCAGCAGCCCTAGGACTAGCGGGGTTCTCACAGATACGCAGTATTTT
TRBJ2-2 once NA TRBV7-9 CASSPGQNANTGELFF TGTGCCAGCAGCCCTGGACAGAACGCGAACACCGGGGAGCTGTTTTTT
TRBJ1-1 once NA TRBV4-1 CASSQSPTAGFTTEAFF TGCGCCAGCAGCCAATCTCCAACGGCAGGGTTTACCACTGAAGCTTTCTTT
TRBJ2-6 few NA TRBV6-4 CASSETGSSGANVLTF TGTGCCAGCAGTGAAACAGGGAGCTCTGGGGCCAACGTCCTGACTTTC
TRBJ1-5 NA NA TRBV30 CAWSVSTGRHQPQHF TGTGCCTGGAGTGTATCGACAGGCCGTCATCAGCCCCAGCATTTT
TRBJ2-7 NA NA TRBV28 CASSLAVALVEQYF TGTGCCAGCAGTTTAGCGGTTGCCCTGGTTGAGCAGTACTTC
TRBJ2-2 NA NA TRBV9 CASSVVPDTGELFF TGTGCCAGCAGCGTAGTTCCTGACACCGGGGAGCTGTTTTTT
TRBJ2-1 NA TRBD2 TRBV6-5 CASSYSMAGGPSEQFF TGTGCCAGCAGTTACTCAATGGCGGGAGGGCCGAGTGAGCAGTTCTTC
TRBJ1-2 NA NA TRBV19 CASSISGGYTF TGTGCCAGTAGTATATCGGGGGGCTACACCTTC
TRBJ1-1 NA NA TRBV30 CAWKRSVVNTEAFF TGTGCCTGGAAGAGGTCGGTTGTCAACACTGAAGCTTTCTTT